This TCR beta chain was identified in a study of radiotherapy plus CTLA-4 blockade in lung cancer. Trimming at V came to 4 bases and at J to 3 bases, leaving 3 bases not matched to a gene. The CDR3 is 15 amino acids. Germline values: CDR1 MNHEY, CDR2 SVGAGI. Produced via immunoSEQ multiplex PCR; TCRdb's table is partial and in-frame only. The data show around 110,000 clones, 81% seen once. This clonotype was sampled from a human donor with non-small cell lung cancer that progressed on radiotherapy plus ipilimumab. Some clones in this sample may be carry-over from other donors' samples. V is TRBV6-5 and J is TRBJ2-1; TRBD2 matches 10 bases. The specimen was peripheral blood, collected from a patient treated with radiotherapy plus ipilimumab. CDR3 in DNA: TGTGCCAGCAGTTCACTAGCGGGGAACTACAATGAGCAGTTCTTC. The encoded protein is CASSSLAGNYNEQFF.